This entry describes one T cell receptor beta chain. Antigen specificity is unknown. The data derive from a study of early stage breast cancer tumors. Findings and caveats of the study: Bulk DNA sequencing of unsorted cells missed chain pairing and markers. Blood repertoires resembled normal breast more than tumor.

Blood replicates held 0.5 ug DNA, tumor or normal breast roughly 1.5 ug, two each. The repertoire was sequenced with immunoSEQ multiplex PCR; TCRdb's copy has only in-frame clones and lacks some. The repertoire includes about 53,000 clones, 80% to 95% of them detected once, and around 4.7% sits in the top ten. V lost 4 bases to trimming and J lost 1 base, with 14 bases between them. The CDR3 is made up of 16 amino acids. CDR1 is SGHRS and CDR2 is YFSETQ in the germline V gene. The sequence derives from a person in their 70s with breast cancer. Sample: blood. The chain joins TRBV5-1 to TRBJ2-2, with TRBD2 as a possible D gene (5 bases). CDR3 DNA: TGCGCCAGCAGCCCCCTTGAGGGATGGAACACCGGGGAGCTGTTTTTT. Encoded protein: CASSPLEGWNTGELFF. Using reference TRBV5-1 and TRBJ2-2 for the parts outside the CDR3, the full variable domain is KAGVTQTPRYLIKTRGQQVTLSCSPISGHRSVSWYQQTPGQGLQFLFEYFSETQRNKGNFPGRFSGRQFSNSRSEMNVSTLELGDSALYLCASSPLEGWNTGELFFGEGSRLTVL.